The 7 T cell receptor beta chains given below trace back to one sample, sequenced in a study of blood T cell repertoires in COVID-19. The data were produced by immunoSEQ multiplex PCR, yet TCRdb's version contains in-frame clones alone and is incomplete. The table has 30,000 to 40,000 clones, about 91% seen once. Material for sequencing was peripheral blood. All receptors come from a woman aged 30 to 39 in a cohort sampled during active COVID-19.

The V gene is TRBV14, the J gene TRBJ2-7; 9 nucleotides agree with TRBD2. J lost 5 bases, V lost 7 bases, and 6 bases had no gene match. CDR3 length: 13 residues. Germline assignment: CDR1 SGHDN and CDR2 FVKESK. Here the CDR3 DNA reads TGTGCCAGCAAGGGGCGGGAGGGCCACGAGCAGTACTTC. The encoded protein is CASKGREGHEQYF.

V gene TRBV2 combines with J gene TRBJ2-3; no clear D gene. The germline V gene has CDR1 SNHLY and CDR2 FYNNEI. V dropped 6 bases and J dropped 4 bases, with 11 bases sitting between them. This CDR3 contains 13 residues. CDR3 region: CASRQPFPDTQYF. The CDR3 DNA reads as TGTGCCAGCAGACAACCTTTTCCAGATACGCAGTATTTT.

The chain carries TRBV3-1 (or the pseudogene TRBV3-2) and TRBJ2-1; 14 positions agree with TRBD2. The germline V gene encodes CDR1 LGHDT and CDR2 YNNKEL (reference sequence). This CDR3 comprises 16 residues. V lost 4 bases, J lost 3 bases, and 2 bases stayed unmatched. CDR3 sequence: CASSPGTSGGYNEQFF. The CDR3 DNA follows: TGTGCCAGCAGCCCTGGGACTAGCGGGGGCTACAATGAGCAGTTCTTC.

This clone was observed a handful of times. V gene TRBV6-5 combines with J gene TRBJ2-2, with D maybe TRBD1 (6 bases). This CDR3 region has 12 residues. Germline V gene data show CDR1 as MNHEY and CDR2 as SVGAGI. V gave up 6 bases and J gave up 4 bases, with 6 bases separating them. CDR3 coding DNA: TGTGCCAGCAGACAGGGCACCGGGGAGCTGTTTTTT. Amino acid sequence: CASRQGTGELFF.

This clone is labeled as medium-sized. V usage is TRBV2 and J usage is TRBJ2-1; no definite D call. Germline V gene data show CDR1 as SNHLY and CDR2 as FYNNEI. Trimming stripped 4 bases from V and 8 bases from J, with 9 bases between. This CDR3 contains 12 residues. The CDR3 loop reads CASSGDWHEQFF. Written as DNA, the CDR3 is TGTGCCAGCAGTGGTGACTGGCATGAGCAGTTCTTC.

The J gene is TRBJ2-3, the V gene TRBV28; 7 bases fit TRBD1. Germline assignment: CDR1 MDHEN and CDR2 SYDVKM. With V trimmed by 7 bases and J by 2 bases, 6 bases remained unmatched. The CDR3 extends over 14 amino acids. The CDR3 bases are TGTGCCAGCACCCCGGACAGGATCACAGATACGCAGTATTTT. Its translation is CASTPDRITDTQYF.

The chain has TRBV30 and TRBJ2-3; weak D call: TRBD2 (6 bases). Trimming pared 5 bases from V and 3 bases from J, leaving 15 bases between. The CDR3 extends over 14 amino acids. From germline, CDR1 is GTSNPN and CDR2 SVGIG (reference sequence). The CDR3 spells CAWGTPSGTDTQYF. The CDR3, as DNA: TGTGCCTGGGGGACTCCCAGCGGTACAGATACGCAGTATTTT. The full variable domain, in which reference TRBV30 and TRBJ2-3 provide the parts outside the CDR3, is SQTIHQWPATLVQPVGSPLSLECTVEGTSNPNLYWYRQAAGRGLQLLFYSVGIGQISSEVPQNLSASRPQDRQFILSSKKLLLSDSGFYLCAWGTPSGTDTQYFGPGTRLTVL.